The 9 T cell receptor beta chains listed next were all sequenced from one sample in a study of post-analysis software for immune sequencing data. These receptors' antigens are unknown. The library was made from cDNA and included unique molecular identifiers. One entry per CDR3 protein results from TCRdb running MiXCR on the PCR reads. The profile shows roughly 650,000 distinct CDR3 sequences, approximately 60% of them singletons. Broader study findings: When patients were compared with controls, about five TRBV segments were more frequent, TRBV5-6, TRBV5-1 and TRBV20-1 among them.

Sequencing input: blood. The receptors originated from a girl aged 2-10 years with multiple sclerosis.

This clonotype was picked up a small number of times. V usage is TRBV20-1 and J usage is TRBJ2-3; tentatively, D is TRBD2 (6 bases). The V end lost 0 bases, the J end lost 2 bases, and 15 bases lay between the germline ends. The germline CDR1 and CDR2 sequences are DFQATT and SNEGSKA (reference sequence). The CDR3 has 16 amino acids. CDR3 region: CSARDARAGTTDTQYF. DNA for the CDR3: TGCAGTGCTAGAGATGCGAGGGCGGGGACCACAGATACGCAGTATTTT.

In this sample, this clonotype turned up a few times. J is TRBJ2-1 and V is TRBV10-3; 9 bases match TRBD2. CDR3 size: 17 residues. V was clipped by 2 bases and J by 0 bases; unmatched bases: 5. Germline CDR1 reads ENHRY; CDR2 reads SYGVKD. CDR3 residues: CAISETPSGDSYNEQFF. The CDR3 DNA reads TGTGCCATCAGTGAGACGCCTAGCGGGGACTCCTACAATGAGCAGTTCTTC.

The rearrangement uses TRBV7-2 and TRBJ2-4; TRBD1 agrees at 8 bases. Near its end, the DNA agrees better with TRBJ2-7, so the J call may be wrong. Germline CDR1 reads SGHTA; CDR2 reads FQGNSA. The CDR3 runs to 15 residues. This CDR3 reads CASSLAPTDRAEQYF. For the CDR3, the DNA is TGTGCCAGCAGCTTAGCGCCCACGGACAGGGCCGAGCAGTACTTC.

The CDR3 DNA reads TGCAGTGCTAGAAGTGCTAGCGTGACCTACGAGCAGTACTTC. Translated, it gives CSARSASVTYEQYF. This chain joins TRBV20-1 and TRBJ2-7, with TRBD2 as a possible D gene (6 bases). Per the germline V gene, CDR1 is DFQATT and CDR2 is SNEGSKA (reference sequence). Trimming left V 2 bases short and J 2 bases short, with 13 bases between. CDR3 length: 14 residues.

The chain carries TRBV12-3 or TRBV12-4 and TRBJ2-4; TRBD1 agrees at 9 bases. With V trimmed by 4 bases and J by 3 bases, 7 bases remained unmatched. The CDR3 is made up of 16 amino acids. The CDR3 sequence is CASSYRTGVVKNIQYF. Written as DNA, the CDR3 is TGTGCCAGCAGTTACAGGACAGGGGTGGTCAAAAACATTCAGTACTTC.

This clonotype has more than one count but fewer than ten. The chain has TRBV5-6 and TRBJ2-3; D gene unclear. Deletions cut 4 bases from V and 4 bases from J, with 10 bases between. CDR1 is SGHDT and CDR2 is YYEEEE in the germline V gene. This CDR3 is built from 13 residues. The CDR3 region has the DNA TGTGCCAGCAGCCCCCGTGCCGCAGATACGCAGTATTTT. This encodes CASSPRAADTQYF.

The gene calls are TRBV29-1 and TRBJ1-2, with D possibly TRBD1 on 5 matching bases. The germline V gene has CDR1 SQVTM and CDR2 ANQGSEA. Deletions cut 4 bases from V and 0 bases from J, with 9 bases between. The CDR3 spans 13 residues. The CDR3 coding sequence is TGCAGCGTTGGGGCAGGGACTAACTATGGCTACACCTTC. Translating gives CSVGAGTNYGYTF.

CDR3: CSARVGTSGRREQYF. CDR3 DNA: TGCAGTGCTAGAGTAGGGACTAGCGGGAGAAGAGAGCAGTACTTC. The rearrangement uses TRBV20-1 and TRBJ2-5; TRBD2 aligns across 14 bases. After removal of 1 base from V and 11 bases from J, the junction contained 9 bases not matched to a gene. This CDR3 is built from 15 residues. CDR1 is DFQATT, CDR2 SNEGSKA, per germline (reference sequence).

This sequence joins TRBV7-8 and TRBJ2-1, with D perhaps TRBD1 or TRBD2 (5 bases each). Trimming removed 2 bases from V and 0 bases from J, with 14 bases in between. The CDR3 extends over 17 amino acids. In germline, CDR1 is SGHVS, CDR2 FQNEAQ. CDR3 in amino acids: CASSLRQGRVSYNEQFF. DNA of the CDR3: TGTGCCAGCAGCTTACGCCAGGGACGGGTCTCCTACAATGAGCAGTTCTTC.